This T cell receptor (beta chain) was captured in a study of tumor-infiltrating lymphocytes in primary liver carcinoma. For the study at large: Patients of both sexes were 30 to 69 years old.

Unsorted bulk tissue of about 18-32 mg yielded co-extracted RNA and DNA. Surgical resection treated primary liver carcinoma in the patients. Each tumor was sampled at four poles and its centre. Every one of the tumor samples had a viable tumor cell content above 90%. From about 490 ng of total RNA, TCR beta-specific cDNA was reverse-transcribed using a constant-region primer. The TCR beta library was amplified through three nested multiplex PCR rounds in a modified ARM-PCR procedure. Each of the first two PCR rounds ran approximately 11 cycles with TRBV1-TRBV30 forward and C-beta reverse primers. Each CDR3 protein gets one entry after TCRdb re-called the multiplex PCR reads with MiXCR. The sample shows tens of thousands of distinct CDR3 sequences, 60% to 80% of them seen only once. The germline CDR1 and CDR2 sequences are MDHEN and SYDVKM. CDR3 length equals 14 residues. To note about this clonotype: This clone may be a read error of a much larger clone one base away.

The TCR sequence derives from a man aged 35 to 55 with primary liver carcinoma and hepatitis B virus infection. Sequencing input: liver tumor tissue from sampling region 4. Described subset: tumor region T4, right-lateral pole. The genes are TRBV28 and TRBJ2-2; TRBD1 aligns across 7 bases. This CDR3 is CASSYRGNTGEPFF. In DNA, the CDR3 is TGTGCCAGCAGTTACAGGGGAAACACCGGGGAGCCGTTTTTT.